This T cell receptor beta chain was recovered during a study of blood T cell repertoires in COVID-19. For the study at large: The United States, Italy and Spain supplied acute and convalescent COVID-19 samples. The analysed material was cDNA or gDNA that came from T cells, B-cell-depleted T cells, or PBMCs.

Original analysis: Estimates of nucleated cell counts were drawn from the amplification of reference gene primers. The method was immunoSEQ multiplex PCR; TCRdb's version includes in-frame clones alone and lacks a portion of them. V, J and clone size are those of that table, while D and trimming were read from the DNA. This sample has about 150,000 clones, with around 83% found just once. Patients in Seattle were enrolled during active infection, then followed longitudinally. CDR3 length: 13 amino acids. Germline V gene lookup returns CDR1 SGHTS and CDR2 YDEGEE. Deletions cut 2 bases from V and 5 bases from J, with 10 bases between.

Material: peripheral blood. The chain links TRBV5-8 to TRBJ1-1; TRBD1 is a possible D gene (6 bases). The TCR originated in a woman in her sixties or seventies with COVID-19, enrolled during active disease. The CDR3 coding sequence is TGTGCCAGCAGCTTTGGGGGCAAAACTGAAGCTTTCTTT. Translation: CASSFGGKTEAFF.